Each of the 17 T cell receptor beta chains below was sequenced from the same sample in a study of Graves' ophthalmopathy and Graves' hyperthyroidism. As the template, RNA transcripts were used to amplify TCR beta CDR3 regions. First-round RT-PCR used HTBI primers; second-round multiplex PCR followed. MiXCR, applied by TCRdb to the multiplex PCR reads, yields one record per CDR3 protein. The sample holds approximately 500,000 distinct CDR3 sequences; around 15% are singletons and the top ten take 9.8%. The source material was blood. Every receptor here comes from a woman aged 30 to 39 with Graves' ophthalmopathy.

The table lists this clonotype with many counts. The chain recombines TRBV6-1 with TRBJ2-7; no firm D call. V lost 6 bases and J lost 5, with 17 bases in between. Looked up from germline, CDR1 is MNHNS and CDR2 is SASEGT. This CDR3 is built from 14 residues. This CDR3 is CASRDELSSHEQYF. In DNA form, the CDR3 reads TGTGCCAGCAGGGACGAACTCTCCTCGCACGAGCAGTACTTC.

This clonotype was counted ten times or more. The gene calls are TRBV12-3 or TRBV12-4 and TRBJ2-6; D tentatively reads TRBD1 or TRBD2 (5 bases each). Trimming left V 5 bases short and J 3 bases short, with 14 bases between. The CDR3 has 16 residues. The CDR3 sequence: CASSVGGPDGANVLTF. The CDR3 DNA reads TGTGCCAGCAGTGTTGGGGGTCCAGATGGGGCCAACGTCCTGACTTTC.

This clonotype was counted at least ten times. The V gene is TRBV28, the J gene TRBJ1-5; D unresolved. Germline values: CDR1 MDHEN, CDR2 SYDVKM. This CDR3 is 14 amino acids long. The V and J ends lost 6 bases and 5 bases respectively, with 14 bases between them. The CDR3 loop reads CASSPTHGDQPQHF. In nucleotides, the CDR3 is TGTGCCAGCAGCCCAACACACGGGGATCAGCCCCAGCATTTT.

This clonotype appeared many times. The V call is TRBV27, the J call TRBJ1-2; D ambiguous. There are 13 residues in the CDR3. V was shortened by 2 bases and J by 2 bases, with 6 bases between the two germline ends. Germline V gene sequence: CDR1 MNHEY, CDR2 SMNVEV (reference sequence). CDR3 region: CASSLTRNYGYTF. The CDR3 region has the DNA TGTGCCAGCAGTTTAACCAGGAACTATGGCTACACCTTC.

This clonotype was seen at least ten times. The chain couples TRBV27 to TRBJ1-5; D gene unclear. The V and J ends lost 8 bases and 7 bases respectively, with 15 bases between them. The CDR3 covers 13 residues. CDR1 is MNHEY and CDR2 is SMNVEV in the germline V gene (reference sequence). CDR3 coding DNA: TGTGCCAGCTCGCAGGTGACGGGACAGCCCCAGCATTTT. Its protein product is CASSQVTGQPQHF.

Ten or more counts support this clonotype. CDR3 region: CASSSEGTSYEQYF. In DNA, the CDR3 is TGTGCCAGCAGTTCGGAGGGGACTAGCTACGAGCAGTACTTC. This chain joins TRBV5-6 and TRBJ2-7; the match to TRBD2 covers 8 bases. CDR3 length equals 14 residues. The ends lost 5 bases at V and 3 bases at J; junction bases unmatched: 7. CDR1 SGHDT and CDR2 YYEEEE come from the germline V gene.

This clonotype has ten or more counts. The chain employs TRBV24-1 and TRBJ2-2, with D possibly matching TRBD2 (5 bases). Germline loops: CDR1 KGHDR, CDR2 SFDVKD. The CDR3 contains 14 residues. With 1 base removed from V and 10 bases from J, the gap between germline ends came to 12 bases. CDR3 sequence (DNA): TGTGCCACCAGTGATTTTCGGGGAAGGGAGGAGCTGTTTTTT. Translated, it gives CATSDFRGREELFF.

In its sample, this clonotype was seen many times. The CDR3 coding sequence is TGTGCCAGCAGTTTAGTGCTAGCCAAAAACATTCAGTACTTC. This gives the protein CASSLVLAKNIQYF. This chain joins TRBV28 and TRBJ2-4; D not certain. The germline V gene encodes CDR1 MDHEN and CDR2 SYDVKM. The CDR3 spans 14 residues. With 2 bases removed from V and 0 bases from J, the gap between germline ends came to 5 bases.

This clonotype was recorded many times. The CDR3 DNA follows: TGTGCCACCAGCCCCCCGGGCGGCAGGGAGGCCTACGAGCAGTACTTC. Residues: CATSPPGGREAYEQYF. The V gene is TRBV15, the J gene TRBJ2-7; D perhaps matches TRBD2 (6 bases). The germline gives CDR1 LNHNV, CDR2 YYDKDF (reference sequence). The V end was cut by 5 bases, the J end by 2 bases, with 19 bases between. The CDR3 covers 16 residues. Based on the CDR3 plus reference TRBV15 and TRBJ2-7, the full variable domain is DAMVIQNPRYQVTQFGKPVTLSCSQTLNHNVMYWYQQKSSQAPKLLFHYYDKDFNNEADTPDNFQSRRPNTSFCFLDIRSPGLGDTAMYLCATSPPGGREAYEQYFGPGTRLTVT.

This clonotype was counted many times. The chain has TRBV29-1 and TRBJ2-2; D ambiguous. The CDR3 runs to 11 residues. Deletions cut 6 bases from V and 7 bases from J, with 9 bases between. Germline V CDR1 and CDR2: SQVTM, ANQGSEA. The CDR3 sequence is CSVLGFGELFF. As DNA, the CDR3 is TGCAGCGTCCTGGGCTTCGGGGAGCTGTTTTTT.

The chain carries TRBV30 and TRBJ1-1; the D gene is possibly TRBD1 (5 bases). The V gene's germline CDR1 is GTSNPN and CDR2 SVGIG (reference sequence). The length of the CDR3 is 13 residues. Trimming stripped 4 bases from V and 1 base from J, with 10 bases between. The CDR3 loop is CAWINQGNTEAFF. CDR3 bases: TGTGCCTGGATAAATCAGGGGAACACTGAAGCTTTCTTT.

A few counts support this clonotype. The V and J genes are TRBV10-2 and TRBJ1-1, with 10 bases lining up with TRBD1. This CDR3 has 16 residues. Germline assignment: CDR1 WSHSY and CDR2 SAAADI. V trimming: 6 bases; J trimming: 0 bases; junction bases outside the gene matches: 7. Here the CDR3 reads CASRKGQGVMNTEAFF. DNA of the CDR3: TGCGCCAGCAGGAAAGGACAGGGGGTCATGAACACTGAAGCTTTCTTT.

As for this clonotype: Relative to the germline gene, one junction end is altered; a read error may explain this. The V and J genes are TRBV6-1 and TRBJ1-1, with D hard to call. The CDR3 is 13 amino acids. Germline V gene lookup returns CDR1 MNHNS and CDR2 SASEGT. CDR3 DNA: TGTGCCAGCACCCCTACAGAGAACACTGTAGCTTTCTTT. Residues: CASTPTENTVAFF.

This clonotype was recorded many times. CDR3: CASSFQGRDIQYF. In DNA form, the CDR3 reads TGTGCCAGCAGTTTTCAGGGGAGGGACATTCAGTACTTC. The rearrangement uses TRBV27 and TRBJ2-4; D may be TRBD2 (7 bases). CDR1 MNHEY and CDR2 SMNVEV come from the germline V gene (reference sequence). This CDR3 contains 13 residues. The V end was cut by 3 bases, the J end by 8 bases, with 11 bases between.

This clonotype occurred many times. The gene calls are TRBV12-3 or TRBV12-4 and TRBJ1-1; D gene uncertain. Trimming cost V 2 bases and J 3 bases, with 7 bases left between them. The CDR3 sequence is 13 residues long. In DNA, the CDR3 is TGTGCCAGCAGTTTACAGAGGGACACTGAAGCTTTCTTT. It encodes CASSLQRDTEAFF.

The chain recombines TRBV6-2 or TRBV6-3 with TRBJ2-5, with 15 bases that match TRBD2. This CDR3 region has 18 residues. The V segment lost 5 bases and the J segment 5 bases; nucleotides outside the gene matches: 12. The germline gives CDR1 MNHEY, CDR2 SVGEGT. The CDR3 here is CASSHGLAGGPFQETQYF. CDR3 nucleotide sequence: TGTGCCAGCAGTCATGGACTAGCGGGGGGGCCTTTCCAGGAGACCCAGTACTTC.

This clonotype was seen ten or more times. The rearrangement links TRBV28 to TRBJ2-2; perhaps TRBD1 as D (5 bases). Germline CDR1 and CDR2: MDHEN and SYDVKM. The CDR3 contains 12 residues. The germline V and J ends were trimmed by 6 bases and 3 bases, with 5 bases remaining between them. The CDR3 DNA sequence: TGTGCCAGCAGGGGGCACACCGGGGAGCTGTTTTTT. This sequence encodes CASRGHTGELFF. The full variable domain, in which reference TRBV28 and TRBJ2-2 provide the parts outside the CDR3, is DVKVTQSSRYLVKRTGEKVFLECVQDMDHENMFWYRQDPGLGLRLIYFSYDVKMKEKGDIPEGYSVSREKKERFSLILESASTNQTSMYLCASRGHTGELFFGEGSRLTVL.